This TCR beta chain was captured in a study of OX40 agonist ivuxolimab in advanced cancers. Sequenced by immunoSEQ multiplex PCR; TCRdb stores in-frame clones only, minus some. The sample records 7,900 or so clones, around three quarters being singletons. Germline V gives CDR1 MRHNA, CDR2 SNTAGT. J was trimmed by 4 bases and V by 4 bases; bases with no gene match: 5. The CDR3 is made up of 15 amino acids. This chain connects TRBV6-4 to TRBJ2-2; TRBD1 agrees at 8 bases. This sequence originates from an adult with an advanced solid tumor such as melanoma, head and neck, liver or kidney cancer. Sample: CD4+ or CD8+ T cells sorted from blood, taken in a trial of the OX40 agonist ivuxolimab. The CDR3 nucleotides read TGTGCCAGCAGTGCCGCAGGGGGCGGCACCGGGGAGCTGTTTTTT. The encoded protein is CASSAAGGGTGELFF.